This paragraph covers one TCR beta chain sequence. V dropped 5 bases and J dropped 6; count of bases not matched to a gene: 7. Germline CDR1 SGHVS, CDR2 FQNEAQ. This CDR3 is 15 amino acids long. The data originate from a study of blood T cell repertoires in COVID-19. Followed longitudinally, the Seattle patients had been enrolled during active infection. TCRdb's table, derived via immunoSEQ multiplex PCR, lists solely in-frame clones and lacks some. The table includes about 68,000 clones, approximately 93% detected once. This TCR derives from a man aged 45-60 years with COVID-19, enrolled during active disease. V and J are TRBV7-8 and TRBJ2-3; TRBD2 matches 11 bases. Input material: peripheral blood. For the CDR3, the DNA is TGTGCCAGCAGCGGGGGACTAGCGGTGACCGATACGCAGTATTTT. Translating gives CASSGGLAVTDTQYF.